This entry lists 18 T cell receptor beta chains sequenced from one sample in a study of cytomegalovirus exposure and HLA in healthy donors. A multiplex PCR was run with 60 Vbeta primers and 13 Jbeta primers. Here immunoSEQ multiplex PCR was the method, and the copy in TCRdb shows in-frame clones only, minus some. This table has fewer than 45,000 clones, approximately 80% appearing once. Source material: PBMCs. The receptor set was obtained from a male donor in good health and CMV-seronegative.

The chain links TRBV27 to TRBJ1-1; 9 positions match TRBD1. This CDR3 spans 14 amino acids. Germline V gene lookup returns CDR1 MNHEY and CDR2 SMNVEV (reference sequence). Losses at the gene ends were 4 bases for V and 7 bases for J; bases not matched to a gene: 7. Here the CDR3 DNA reads TGTGCCAGCAGTTCACAGGGGGCGCGGGATGAAGCTTTCTTT. It specifies CASSSQGARDEAFF.

This sequence joins TRBV6-4 and TRBJ1-2; 10 nucleotides line up with TRBD1. Germline V gene lookup returns CDR1 MRHNA and CDR2 SNTAGT. The CDR3 runs 13 residues. After removal of 0 bases from V and 8 bases from J, the junction contained 0 bases not matched to a gene. CDR3 residues: CASSDSTGGGYTF. CDR3 nucleotide sequence: TGTGCCAGCAGTGACTCGACAGGGGGCGGCTACACCTTC.

The CDR3 DNA sequence: TGCGCCAGCAGCCCGGGACAGGGGTATGTTGGGACTGAAGCTTTCTTT. This codes for CASSPGQGYVGTEAFF. This sequence joins TRBV5-1 and TRBJ1-1; 10 bases agree with TRBD1. The CDR3 sequence is 16 residues long. Germline CDR1 reads SGHRS; CDR2 reads YFSETQ. V lost 4 bases and J lost 5; bases outside the gene matches: 11.

The chain has TRBV5-1 and TRBJ1-6; D is perhaps TRBD1 (5 bases). V was shortened by 2 bases and J by 6 bases, with 12 bases between the two germline ends. The CDR3 loop spans 15 amino acids. Germline-derived CDR1 and CDR2 are SGHRS and YFSETQ. CDR3 bases: TGCGCCAGCAGCTTTGACAGCTTCGCTAATTCACCCCTCCACTTT. It is translated as CASSFDSFANSPLHF.

This chain links TRBV4-3 with TRBJ2-7; 9 nucleotides agree with TRBD2. The CDR3 sequence is 15 residues long. Trimming at V came to 4 bases and at J to 6 bases, leaving 10 bases not matched to a gene. Germline lookup yields CDR1 LGHNA and CDR2 YSLEER. CDR3 protein: CASSPGLAMDLEQYF. In nucleotides, the CDR3 is TGCGCCAGCAGCCCGGGACTAGCAATGGACCTCGAGCAGTACTTC.

This clone has just a few counts. The gene calls are TRBV5-1 and TRBJ2-1; TRBD1 matches at 7 bases. Losses at the gene ends were 4 bases for V and 6 bases for J; bases not matched to a gene: 4. The CDR3 is 13 amino acids. Germline lookup yields CDR1 SGHRS and CDR2 YFSETQ. CDR3 in DNA: TGCGCCAGCAGCCCGTACAGGGGCAATGAGCAGTTCTTC. Its protein product is CASSPYRGNEQFF.

The gene calls are TRBV7-9 and TRBJ1-2; D is ambiguous. Looked up from germline, CDR1 is SEHNR and CDR2 is FQNEAQ (reference sequence). CDR3 size: 14 residues. V was shortened by 1 base and J by 1 base, with 7 bases between the two germline ends. The CDR3 nucleotides are TGTGCCAGCAGCTTAGGGTCGGGTAACTATGGCTACACCTTC. Its protein is CASSLGSGNYGYTF.

This rearrangement joins TRBV5-1 to TRBJ2-5, with a tentative D call TRBD2 (5 bases). Germline V gene lookup returns CDR1 SGHRS and CDR2 YFSETQ. V lost 3 bases, J lost 4 bases, and 10 bases lay in between. The CDR3 contains 13 residues. This CDR3 is CASSSGEVETQYF. The DNA of the CDR3 is TGCGCCAGCAGCTCCGGGGAAGTAGAGACCCAGTACTTC.

In the case of this clone: Other DNA sequences in this sample translate to the same CDR3. The J gene is TRBJ1-3, the V gene TRBV5-1, with a possible D match to TRBD1 (5 bases). This CDR3 is built from 14 residues. Germline lookup yields CDR1 SGHRS and CDR2 YFSETQ. Trimming removed 5 bases from V and 0 bases from J, with 9 bases in between. The CDR3 region is CASSRQGSGNTIYF. In nucleotides, the CDR3 is TGCGCCAGCAGTCGTCAGGGCTCTGGAAACACCATATATTTT.

CDR3 residues: CATSRDESGGVNTQYF. DNA for the CDR3: TGTGCCACCAGCAGAGACGAAAGCGGGGGAGTAAATACGCAGTATTTT. The chain is built from TRBV15 and TRBJ2-3; TRBD2 agrees at 8 bases. Germline trimming cut 0 bases from V and 7 bases from J; bases unmatched to any gene: 9. Per the germline V gene, CDR1 is LNHNV and CDR2 is YYDKDF (reference sequence). The CDR3 is made up of 16 amino acids. The full variable domain, completed using reference TRBV15 and TRBJ2-3, is DAMVIQNPRYQVTQFGKPVTLSCSQTLNHNVMYWYQQKSSQAPKLLFHYYDKDFNNEADTPDNFQSRRPNTSFCFLDIRSPGLGDTAMYLCATSRDESGGVNTQYFGPGTRLTVL.

The chain combines TRBV2 with TRBJ1-5, with D hard to call. Germline V gives CDR1 SNHLY, CDR2 FYNNEI. The CDR3 is made up of 15 amino acids. V shed 4 bases and J shed 7 bases, with 17 bases lying between them. CDR3 region: CASSVLRVSTQPQHF. CDR3 coding DNA: TGTGCCAGCAGTGTTCTCCGGGTGTCGACGCAGCCCCAGCATTTT.

The genes are TRBV6-5 and TRBJ2-7; maybe TRBD2 (5 bases). CDR1 and CDR2 from the germline V gene are MNHEY and SVGAGI. Trimming left V 2 bases short and J 8 bases short, with 7 bases between. The CDR3 is 11 residues long. CDR3 in DNA: TGTGCCAGCAGTTACACGGGGAAGCAGTACTTC. This sequence encodes CASSYTGKQYF.

Regarding this clone: Additional DNA sequences in this sample encode the identical CDR3. The chain carries TRBV6-6 and TRBJ1-6; 9 bases match TRBD1. The CDR3 consists of 16 residues. V dropped 4 bases and J dropped 3; count of bases not matched to a gene: 4. The germline V gene encodes CDR1 MNHNY and CDR2 SVGAGI (reference sequence). CDR3 residues: CASSFGQGYYNSPLHF. CDR3 bases: TGTGCCAGCAGTTTTGGACAGGGGTACTATAATTCACCCCTCCACTTT.

The rearrangement joins TRBV5-6 to TRBJ2-7; 8 positions match TRBD1. CDR3 length: 13 residues. Trimming took 4 bases from V and 7 from J; bases not matched to a gene: 7. Germline assignment: CDR1 SGHDT and CDR2 YYEEEE. Here the CDR3 DNA reads TGTGCCAGCAGCGGCAACAGGGGGAGGGAGCAGTACTTC. It yields the protein CASSGNRGREQYF.

CDR3: CASSLNRADYGYTF. The CDR3 DNA reads TGTGCCAGCAGCTTAAACAGGGCGGACTATGGCTACACCTTC. The chain uses TRBV7-2 and TRBJ1-2; weak D call: TRBD1 (6 bases). Trimming left V 2 bases short and J 3 bases short, with 10 bases between. CDR1 SGHTA and CDR2 FQGNSA come from the germline V gene. The CDR3 is 14 amino acids.

In this sample, this clone turned up once. This chain joins TRBV10-1 and TRBJ1-1; D might be TRBD1 (5 bases). The germline CDR1 and CDR2 sequences are WNHNN and SYGVQD (reference sequence). CDR3 size: 13 residues. V lost 3 bases and J lost 5, with 10 bases in between. CDR3 nucleotides: TGCGCCAGCAGTGATGGGGCTAATACTGAAGCTTTCTTT. It yields the protein CASSDGANTEAFF.

This chain uses TRBV2 with TRBJ1-2; TRBD1 agrees at 9 bases. The CDR3 covers 13 residues. From germline, CDR1 is SNHLY and CDR2 FYNNEI. V was pared by 10 bases and J by 6 bases, with 9 bases of the junction left unmatched. CDR3 nucleotide sequence: TGTGCCACCCTATCGGACAGGGGTAATGGCTACACCTTC. Translating gives CATLSDRGNGYTF.

For the CDR3, the DNA is TGTGCCAGTAAGAGTAGGGAGCAAGAGACCCAGTACTTC. It codes for CASKSREQETQYF. The chain links TRBV19 to TRBJ2-5; tentative D call: TRBD2 (5 bases). This CDR3 spans 13 amino acids. Germline CDR1 and CDR2: LNHDA and SQIVND (reference sequence). The V end was cut by 7 bases, the J end by 2 bases, with 11 bases between.